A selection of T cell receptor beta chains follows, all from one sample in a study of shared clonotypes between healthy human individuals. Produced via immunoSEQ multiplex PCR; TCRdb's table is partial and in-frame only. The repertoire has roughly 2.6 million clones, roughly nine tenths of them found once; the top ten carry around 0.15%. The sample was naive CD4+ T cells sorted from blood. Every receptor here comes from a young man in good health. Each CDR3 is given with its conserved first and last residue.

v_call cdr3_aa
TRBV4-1 CASSQPGSSYEQYF
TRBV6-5 CASSYTADGSPLHF
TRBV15 CATSVGQGVYNSPLHF
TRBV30 CAWSVQDSNQPQHF
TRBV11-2 CASSSGTGDYEQYF
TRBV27 CASSLFGAAGVNEQFF
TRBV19 CASSTGQGESEKLFF
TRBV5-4 CASSLGSRGQNTGELFF
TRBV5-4 CASSSRDRDNNEQFF
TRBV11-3 CASSVGSSYNSPLHF
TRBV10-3 CAIRTNTQETQYF
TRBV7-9 CASSLARVQGSGNTIYF